Only one count was recorded for the clone carrying this T cell receptor beta chain. Its specificity is not known. Germline CDR1 reads MNHNS; CDR2 reads SASEGT. V was pared by 6 bases and J by 6 bases, with 12 bases of the junction left unmatched. The CDR3 loop spans 15 amino acids. This entry comes from a study of T cells in Graves' hyperthyroidism and ophthalmopathy. Study at large: Upon initial diagnosis and before any treatment, peripheral blood was collected.

Regarding the study as a whole: Classification by a 13 V-J model distinguished ophthalmopathy from stable hyperthyroidism. Most thyroid clonotypes expanded above 0.001 appeared in blood too.

An approximately 10 ml volume of fresh peripheral blood provided the PBMCs. It was RNA transcripts that yielded the amplified TCR beta CDR3 regions. Using the HTBI primer set, a first-round RT-PCR was run on the TCR CDR3. TCRdb called the multiplex PCR reads again in MiXCR, with one record for every CDR3 protein. The repertoire holds a few hundred thousand distinct CDR3 sequences, roughly a fifth seen once, with about 35% in the top ten. Sequenced material: blood. This chain links TRBV6-1 with TRBJ2-7, with 9 bases that match TRBD1. This clonotype was obtained from a man aged 45 to 65 with Graves' ophthalmopathy. Here the CDR3 reads CASRLAGTGKSEQYF. Written as DNA, the CDR3 is TGTGCCAGCAGATTGGCCGGGACAGGGAAGTCCGAGCAGTACTTC.